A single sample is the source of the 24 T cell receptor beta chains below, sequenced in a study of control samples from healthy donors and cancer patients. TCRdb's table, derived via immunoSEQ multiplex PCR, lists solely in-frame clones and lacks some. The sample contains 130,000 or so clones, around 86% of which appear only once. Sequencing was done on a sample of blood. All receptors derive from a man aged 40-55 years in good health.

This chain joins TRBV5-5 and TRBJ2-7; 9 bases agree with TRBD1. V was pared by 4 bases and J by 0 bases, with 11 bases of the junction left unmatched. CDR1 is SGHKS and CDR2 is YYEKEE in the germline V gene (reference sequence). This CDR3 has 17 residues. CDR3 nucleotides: TGTGCCAGCAGCCCCGGGACAGGGATTTATAGCTCCTACGAGCAGTACTTC. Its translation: CASSPGTGIYSSYEQYF.

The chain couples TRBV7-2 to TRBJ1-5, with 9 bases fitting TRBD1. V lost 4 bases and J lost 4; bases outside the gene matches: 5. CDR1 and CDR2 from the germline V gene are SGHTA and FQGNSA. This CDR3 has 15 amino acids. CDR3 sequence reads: CASSYTGTGNQPQHF. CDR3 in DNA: TGTGCCAGCAGCTATACCGGGACAGGGAATCAGCCCCAGCATTTT.

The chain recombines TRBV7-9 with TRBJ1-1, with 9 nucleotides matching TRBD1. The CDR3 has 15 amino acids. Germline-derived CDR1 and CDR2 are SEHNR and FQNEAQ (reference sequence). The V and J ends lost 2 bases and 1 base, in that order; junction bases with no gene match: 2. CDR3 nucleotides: TGTGCCAGCAGCTTAACAGGGGGCCAGAACACTGAAGCTTTCTTT. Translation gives CASSLTGGQNTEAFF. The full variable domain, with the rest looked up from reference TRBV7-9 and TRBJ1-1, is DTGVSQNPRHKITKRGQNVTFRCDPISEHNRLYWYRQTLGQGPEFLTYFQNEAQLEKSRLLSDRFSAERPKGSFSTLEIQRTEQGDSAMYLCASSLTGGQNTEAFFGQGTRLTVV.

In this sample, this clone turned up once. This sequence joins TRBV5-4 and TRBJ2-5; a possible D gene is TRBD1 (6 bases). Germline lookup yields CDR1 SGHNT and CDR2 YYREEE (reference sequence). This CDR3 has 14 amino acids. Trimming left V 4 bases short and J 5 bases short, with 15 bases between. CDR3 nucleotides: TGTGCCAGCAGCGGGGGACATATAGGGGAGACCCAGTACTTC. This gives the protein CASSGGHIGETQYF. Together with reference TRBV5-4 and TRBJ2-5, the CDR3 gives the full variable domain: ETGVTQSPTHLIKTRGQQVTLRCSSQSGHNTVSWYQQALGQGPQFIFQYYREEENGRGNFPPRFSGLQFPNYSSELNVNALELDDSALYLCASSGGHIGETQYFGPGTRLLVL.

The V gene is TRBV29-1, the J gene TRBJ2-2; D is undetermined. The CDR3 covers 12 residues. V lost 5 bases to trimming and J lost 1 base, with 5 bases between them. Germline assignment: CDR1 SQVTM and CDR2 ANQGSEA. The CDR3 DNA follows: TGCAGCGTTAGGGAGAACACCGGGGAGCTGTTTTTT. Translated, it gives CSVRENTGELFF.

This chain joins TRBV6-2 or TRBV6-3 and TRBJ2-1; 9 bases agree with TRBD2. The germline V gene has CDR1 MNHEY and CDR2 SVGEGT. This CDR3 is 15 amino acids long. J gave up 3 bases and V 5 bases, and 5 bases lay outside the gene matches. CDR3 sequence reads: CASSPAGGVYNEQFF. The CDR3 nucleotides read TGTGCCAGCAGTCCAGCGGGGGGCGTCTACAATGAGCAGTTCTTC.

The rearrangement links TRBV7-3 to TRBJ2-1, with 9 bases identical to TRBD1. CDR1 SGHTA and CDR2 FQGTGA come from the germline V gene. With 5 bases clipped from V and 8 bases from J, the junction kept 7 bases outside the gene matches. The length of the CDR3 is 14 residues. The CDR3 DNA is TGTGCCAGCAGCCTACAGACAGGGGGGGATGAGCAGTTCTTC. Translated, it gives CASSLQTGGDEQFF.

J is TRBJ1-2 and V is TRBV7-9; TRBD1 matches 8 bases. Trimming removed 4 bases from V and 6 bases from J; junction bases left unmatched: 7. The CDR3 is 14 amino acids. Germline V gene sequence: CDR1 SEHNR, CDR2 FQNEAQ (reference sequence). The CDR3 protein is CASSSRQGLNGYTF. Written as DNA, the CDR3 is TGTGCCAGCAGCTCCCGACAGGGGCTCAATGGCTACACCTTC.

Written as DNA, the CDR3 is TGTGCCACCAGTGATTTGGCAGGTACCAGCACTGAAGCTTTCTTT. This sequence encodes CATSDLAGTSTEAFF. The V gene is TRBV24-1, the J gene TRBJ1-1; no firm D call. The CDR3 spans 15 residues. Germline lookup yields CDR1 KGHDR and CDR2 SFDVKD. The V end was cut by 0 bases, the J end by 4 bases, with 11 bases between.

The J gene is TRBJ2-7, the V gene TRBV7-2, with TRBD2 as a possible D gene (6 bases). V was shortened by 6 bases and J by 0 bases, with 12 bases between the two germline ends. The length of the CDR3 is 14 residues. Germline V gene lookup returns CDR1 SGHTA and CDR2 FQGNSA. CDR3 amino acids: CASSRRGSSYEQYF. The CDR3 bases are TGTGCCAGCAGTAGGCGGGGAAGCTCCTACGAGCAGTACTTC.

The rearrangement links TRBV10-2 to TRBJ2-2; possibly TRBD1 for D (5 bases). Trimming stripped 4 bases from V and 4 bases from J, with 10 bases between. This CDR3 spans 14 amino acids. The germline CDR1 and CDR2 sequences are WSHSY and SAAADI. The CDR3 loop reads CASSAVRATGELFF. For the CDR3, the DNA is TGCGCCAGCAGTGCGGTCAGGGCCACCGGGGAGCTGTTTTTT.

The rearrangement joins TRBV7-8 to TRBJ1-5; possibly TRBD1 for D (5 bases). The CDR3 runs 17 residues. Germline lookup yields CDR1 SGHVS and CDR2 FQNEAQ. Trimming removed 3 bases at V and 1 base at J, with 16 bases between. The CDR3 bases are TGTGCCAGCAGCTTGCATCCGGGACCGCGAAGCAATCAGCCCCAGCATTTT. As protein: CASSLHPGPRSNQPQHF.

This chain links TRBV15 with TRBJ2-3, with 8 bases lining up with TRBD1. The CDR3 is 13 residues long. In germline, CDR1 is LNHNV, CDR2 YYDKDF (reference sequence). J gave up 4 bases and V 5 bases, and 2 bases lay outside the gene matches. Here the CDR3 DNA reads TGTGCCACCAGCCTGACAGGGGCAGATACGCAGTATTTT. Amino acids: CATSLTGADTQYF.

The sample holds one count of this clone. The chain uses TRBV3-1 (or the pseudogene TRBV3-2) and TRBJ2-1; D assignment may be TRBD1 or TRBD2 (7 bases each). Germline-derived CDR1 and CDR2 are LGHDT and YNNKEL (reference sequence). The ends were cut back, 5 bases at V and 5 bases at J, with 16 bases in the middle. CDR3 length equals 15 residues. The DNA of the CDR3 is TGTGCCAGCAGCGCTTACAGGGGAGGGGACAATGAGCAGTTCTTC. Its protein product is CASSAYRGGDNEQFF.

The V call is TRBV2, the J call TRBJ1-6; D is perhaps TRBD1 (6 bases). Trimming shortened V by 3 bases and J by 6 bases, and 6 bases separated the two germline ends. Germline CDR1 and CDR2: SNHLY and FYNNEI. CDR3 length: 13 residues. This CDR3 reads CASSEGANSPLHF. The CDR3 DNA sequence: TGTGCCAGCAGTGAGGGGGCTAATTCACCCCTCCACTTT.

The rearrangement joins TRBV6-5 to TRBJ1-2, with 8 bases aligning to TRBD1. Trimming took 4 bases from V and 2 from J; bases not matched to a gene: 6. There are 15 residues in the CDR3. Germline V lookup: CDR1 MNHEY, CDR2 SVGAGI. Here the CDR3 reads CASSSPGTGNYGYTF. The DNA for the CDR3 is TGTGCCAGCAGTTCTCCCGGGACAGGAAACTATGGCTACACCTTC.

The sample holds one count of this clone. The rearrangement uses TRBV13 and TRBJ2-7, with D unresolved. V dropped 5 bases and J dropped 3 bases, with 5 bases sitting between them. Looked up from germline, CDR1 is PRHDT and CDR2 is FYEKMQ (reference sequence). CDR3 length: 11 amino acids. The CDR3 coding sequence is TGTGCCAGCAGCGTCAACTACGAGCAGTACTTC. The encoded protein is CASSVNYEQYF. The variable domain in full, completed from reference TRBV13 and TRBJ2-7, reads AAGVIQSPRHLIKEKRETATLKCYPIPRHDTVYWYQQGPGQDPQFLISFYEKMQSDKGSIPDRFSAQQFSDYHSELNMSSLELGDSALYFCASSVNYEQYFGPGTRLTVT.

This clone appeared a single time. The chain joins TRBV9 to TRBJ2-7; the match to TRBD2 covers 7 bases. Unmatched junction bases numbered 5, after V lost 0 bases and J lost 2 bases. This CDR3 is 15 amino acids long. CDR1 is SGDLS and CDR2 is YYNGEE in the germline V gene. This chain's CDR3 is CASSVVASGTYEQYF. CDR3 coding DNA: TGTGCCAGCAGCGTAGTTGCTAGCGGTACCTACGAGCAGTACTTC.

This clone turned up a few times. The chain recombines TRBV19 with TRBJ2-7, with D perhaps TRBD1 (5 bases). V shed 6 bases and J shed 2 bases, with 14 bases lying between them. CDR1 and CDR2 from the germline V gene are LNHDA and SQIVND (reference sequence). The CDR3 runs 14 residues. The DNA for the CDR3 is TGTGCCAGTAGCGTCGACAGTGTAACCTACGAGCAGTACTTC. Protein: CASSVDSVTYEQYF. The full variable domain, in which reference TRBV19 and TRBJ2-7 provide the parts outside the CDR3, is DGGITQSPKYLFRKEGQNVTLSCEQNLNHDAMYWYRQDPGQGLRLIYYSQIVNDFQKGDIAEGYSVSREKKESFPLTVTSAQKNPTAFYLCASSVDSVTYEQYFGPGTRLTVT.

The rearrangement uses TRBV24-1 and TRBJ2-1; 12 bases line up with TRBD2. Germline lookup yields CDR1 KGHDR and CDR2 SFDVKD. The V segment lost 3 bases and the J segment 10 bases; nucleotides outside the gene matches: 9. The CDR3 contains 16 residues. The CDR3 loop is CATSDEASGGAMEQFF. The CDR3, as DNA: TGTGCCACCAGTGATGAAGCTAGCGGGGGGGCTATGGAGCAGTTCTTC.

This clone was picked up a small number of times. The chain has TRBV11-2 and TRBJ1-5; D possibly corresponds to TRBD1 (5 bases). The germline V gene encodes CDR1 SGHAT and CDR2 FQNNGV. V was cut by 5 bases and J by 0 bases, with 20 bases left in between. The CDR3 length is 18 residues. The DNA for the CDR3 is TGTGCCAGCAGCCAAGGGGTACAGGTGGGGGGTAGCAATCAGCCCCAGCATTTT. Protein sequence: CASSQGVQVGGSNQPQHF. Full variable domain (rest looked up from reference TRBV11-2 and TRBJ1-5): EAGVAQSPRYKIIEKRQSVAFWCNPISGHATLYWYQQILGQGPKLLIQFQNNGVVDDSQLPKDRFSAERLKGVDSTLKIQPAKLEDSAVYLCASSQGVQVGGSNQPQHFGDGTRLSIL.

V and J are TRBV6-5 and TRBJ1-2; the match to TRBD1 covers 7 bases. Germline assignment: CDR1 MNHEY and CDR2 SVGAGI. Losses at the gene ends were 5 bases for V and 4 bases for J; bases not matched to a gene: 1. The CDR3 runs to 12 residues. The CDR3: CASSRGPYGYTF. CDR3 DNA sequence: TGTGCCAGCAGTAGGGGGCCCTATGGCTACACCTTC.

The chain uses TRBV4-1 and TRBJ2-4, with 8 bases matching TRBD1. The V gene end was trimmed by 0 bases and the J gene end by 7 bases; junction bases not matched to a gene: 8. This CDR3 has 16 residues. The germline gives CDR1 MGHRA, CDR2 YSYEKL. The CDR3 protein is CASSQDRPGGVNIQYF. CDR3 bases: TGCGCCAGCAGCCAAGATAGGCCAGGGGGCGTTAACATTCAGTACTTC.

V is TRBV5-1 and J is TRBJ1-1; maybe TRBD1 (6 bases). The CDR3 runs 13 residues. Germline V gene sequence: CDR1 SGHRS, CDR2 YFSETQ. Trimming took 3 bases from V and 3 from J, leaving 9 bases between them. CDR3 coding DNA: TGCGCCAGCAGCTCCCAGGGGCACACTGAAGCTTTCTTT. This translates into CASSSQGHTEAFF.